The 20 T cell receptor beta chains given below trace back to one sample, sequenced in a study of tumor and adjacent non-tumor tissue in lung cancer. The template was RNA from unsorted bulk tissue. A modified ARM-PCR protocol with three rounds of nested PCR amplified TCRbeta. In TCRdb, the multiplex PCR reads were re-called with MiXCR into one record per CDR3 protein. The sample has approximately 86,000 distinct CDR3 sequences; just under 75% are singletons. The sequencing input was lung tumor tissue. Receptors were obtained from a woman in her thirties or forties with non-small cell lung cancer.

With respect to this clonotype: This may arise from a read error, as a much more abundant clone is one base away. The gene calls are TRBV20-1 and TRBJ2-3; 8 nucleotides agree with TRBD2. This CDR3 region has 13 residues. V lost 3 bases to trimming and J lost 2 bases; unmatched junction nucleotides: 1. Germline V gene lookup returns CDR1 DFQATT and CDR2 SNEGSKA (reference sequence). CDR3 region: CSASSGNTDTQYF. The CDR3 coding sequence is TGCAGTGCTAGTAGCGGGAACACAGATACGCAGTATTTT.

This clonotype was detected ten times or more. The CDR3 coding sequence is TGTGCCAGCAGCTTAGATTTGACAGTCACCTACAATGAGCAGTTCTTC. Its translation: CASSLDLTVTYNEQFF. The chain joins TRBV7-9 to TRBJ2-1, with D possibly TRBD1 on 5 matching bases. The CDR3 is 16 residues long. Trimming took 1 base from V and 2 from J, leaving 12 bases between them. Germline V gene data show CDR1 as SEHNR and CDR2 as FQNEAQ (reference sequence).

In the case of this clonotype: At one end, the junction sequence differs from germline, possibly due to a read error. The chain employs TRBV28 and TRBJ1-1, with unresolved D. This CDR3 contains 11 residues. CDR1 is MDHEN, CDR2 SYDVKM, per germline. CDR3 protein: CASSSPREVFF. The CDR3 DNA reads TGTGCCAGCAGTAGTCCTAGGGAAGTTTTCTTT.

The CDR3 DNA sequence: TGTGCCAGCAGCACTGTAAGAGTCCATGAGCAGTTCTTC. Its protein is CASSTVRVHEQFF. The V and J genes are TRBV5-4 and TRBJ2-1; D is unclear. This CDR3 comprises 13 residues. From germline, CDR1 is SGHNT and CDR2 YYREEE (reference sequence). V lost 4 bases, J lost 8 bases, and 13 bases lay in between.

This rearrangement joins TRBV21-1 to TRBJ2-5. TRBV21-1 is marked as a pseudogene. This CDR3 region has 12 residues. The CDR3 protein is CANMWAEETQYF. CDR3 coding DNA: TGTGCCAACATGTGGGCAGAGGAGACCCAGTACTTC.

Remarks on this clonotype: Germline and junction disagree at one end, which may indicate a read error. V and J are TRBV5-5 and TRBJ1-1, with D perhaps TRBD1 (5 bases). There are 18 residues in the CDR3. Per the germline V gene, CDR1 is SGHKS and CDR2 is YYEKEE (reference sequence). This CDR3 is CTSSLLKGLLNVNTEAFF. The CDR3 region has the DNA TGTACCAGCAGCTTGCTGAAGGGACTCTTAAACGTGAACACAGAAGCTTTCTTT.

With respect to this clonotype: The junction departs from the called germline gene at one end, perhaps through a read error. The V call is TRBV11-2, the J call TRBJ2-1, with TRBD2 identical over 11 bases. Germline CDR1 SGHAT, CDR2 FQNNGV. CDR3 size: 12 residues. In DNA form, the CDR3 reads TGTACCAGTAGCTCACTAGCGGGAGAGGGGTTCTTC. The encoded protein is CTSSSLAGEGFF.

This clonotype was counted once. V is TRBV7-2 and J is TRBJ1-2; D may be TRBD1 (5 bases). This CDR3 spans 16 amino acids. V was trimmed by 4 bases and J by 4 bases, leaving 19 bases between them. CDR1 is SGHTA and CDR2 is FQGNSA in the germline V gene. The CDR3, as DNA: TGTGCCAGCAGCTCCTACCAAGGGGTTCTTGTCTATGGCTACACCTTC. Its protein is CASSSYQGVLVYGYTF. Based on the CDR3 plus reference TRBV7-2 and TRBJ1-2, the full variable domain is GAGVSQSPSNKVTEKGKDVELRCDPISGHTALYWYRQSLGQGLEFLIYFQGNSAPDKSGLPSDRFSAERTGGSVSTLTIQRTQQEDSAVYLCASSSYQGVLVYGYTFGSGTRLTVV.

As regards this clonotype: The junction does not match germline at one end; this may be a read error. The chain employs TRBV6-1 and TRBJ2-7; no clear D gene. The CDR3 runs 12 residues. Germline assignment: CDR1 MNHNS and CDR2 SASEGT. The CDR3 protein is CASSEWGPEHYF. In DNA form, the CDR3 reads TGTGCCAGCAGTGAATGGGGTCCGGAGCATTACTTC.

About this clonotype: This could be a read error, since a much larger clone is one nucleotide away. J is TRBJ2-7 and V is TRBV5-4; TRBD2 matches at 14 bases. The V gene's germline CDR1 is SGHNT and CDR2 YYREEE (reference sequence). The CDR3 consists of 16 residues. The CDR3 nucleotides read TGTGCCAGCAGTTCGGGACTAGCGGGAGAGGGTTACGAGCAGCACTTC. This encodes CASSSGLAGEGYEQHF.

A remark on this clonotype: Possible read error: a much larger clone is one base away. This chain links TRBV28 with TRBJ1-3; D is unresolved. Germline values: CDR1 MDHEN, CDR2 SYDVKM. This CDR3 is built from 13 residues. Trimming pared 5 bases from V and 12 bases from J, leaving 17 bases between. CDR3 DNA sequence: TGTGCCAGCAGTCCATCGACCACCCACATCATATATTTT. This codes for CASSPSTTHIIYF.

This sequence joins TRBV4-1 and TRBJ2-5, with 7 bases identical to TRBD1. Germline V lookup: CDR1 MGHRA, CDR2 YSYEKL. The length of the CDR3 is 17 residues. J was trimmed by 2 bases and V by 7 bases; bases with no gene match: 16. CDR3: CASNQTRGTDYQETQYF. CDR3 DNA: TGCGCCAGCAATCAAACTCGTGGGACAGACTATCAAGAGACCCAGTACTTC.

As regards this clonotype: An end of the junction differs from the germline gene, which may be a read error. The chain links TRBV11-3 to TRBJ2-1, with 10 bases aligning to TRBD2. The germline CDR1 and CDR2 sequences are SGHNT and YENEEA. This CDR3 region has 16 residues. The CDR3 DNA is TGTGCAAGCAGCGATCCTGGACTAGCGGCCAACAATGAGAAGTTCTTC. As protein: CASSDPGLAANNEKFF.

Comments on this clonotype: Likely a read error: the CDR3 ends without its conserved phenylalanine or tryptophan. The rearrangement links TRBV28 to TRBJ1-4; D possibly corresponds to TRBD1 (6 bases). The CDR3 has 15 residues. The germline V gene has CDR1 MDHEN and CDR2 SYDVKM. The CDR3 sequence: CASSLGEGANEKLFS. The CDR3 DNA reads TGCGCCAGCAGTTTAGGAGAGGGGGCTAATGAAAAACTGTTTTCT.

Remarks on this clonotype: Likely a read error: the CDR3 ends without its conserved phenylalanine or tryptophan. V gene TRBV5-4 combines with J gene TRBJ1-1; D is ambiguous. There are 13 residues in the CDR3. Germline V CDR1 and CDR2: SGHNT, YYREEE (reference sequence). Trimming pared 4 bases from V and 6 bases from J, leaving 13 bases between. CDR3 region: CASSPAAGSEAFL. In nucleotides, the CDR3 is TGTGCCAGCAGCCCCGCAGCGGGCTCTGAAGCTTTCTTA.

Of note for this clonotype: Sequence at one end of the junction differs from germline and may be a read error. J is TRBJ2-7 and V is TRBV9; tentatively, D is TRBD1 (5 bases). CDR1 is SGDLS, CDR2 YYNGEE, per germline. This CDR3 is 15 amino acids long. The CDR3, as DNA: TGTGTCAGCAGCGTAGGGTCAGGGAAAACCTACGAGCAGTACTTC. It translates to CVSSVGSGKTYEQYF. The full variable domain, in which reference TRBV9 and TRBJ2-7 provide the parts outside the CDR3, is DSGVTQTPKHLITATGQRVTLRCSPRSGDLSVYWYQQSLDQGLQFLIQYYNGEERAKGNILERFSAQQFPDLHSELNLSSLELGDSALYFCVSSVGSGKTYEQYFGPGTRLTVT.

In the case of this clonotype: One end of the junction fails to match germline, which may point to a read error. The chain uses TRBV6-5 and TRBJ1-5, with D unresolved. CDR1 and CDR2 from the germline V gene are MNHEY and SVGAGI. The length of the CDR3 is 15 residues. CDR3 nucleotide sequence: TGTGCCAGCTGTTACACCACGGGAGCCGATCAACCCCAGCATTTT. As protein: CASCYTTGADQPQHF.

Notes on this clonotype: This clone may be a read error of a much larger clone one base away. The chain recombines TRBV28 with TRBJ2-5, with TRBD1 as a possible D gene (5 bases). The CDR3 runs 14 residues. Germline CDR1 is MDHEN and CDR2 is SYDVKM. Trimming took off 6 bases at V and 7 bases at J, with 18 bases between the two ends. In nucleotides, the CDR3 is TGTGCCAGCAGACACAGTCGGACAAAAGGGACCCAGTACTTC. Translating it yields CASRHSRTKGTQYF.

In its sample, this clonotype was seen once. The conserved phenylalanine or tryptophan is not found at the CDR3 terminus, so this likely reflects a read error. J is TRBJ2-7 and V is TRBV11-2, with unresolved D. Germline assignment: CDR1 SGHAT and CDR2 FQNNGV. This CDR3 has 14 residues. CDR3 DNA: TGTGTCAGCAGCTTACAGTTAGCCGTCCACGAGCAGTACTCC. Translating it yields CVSSLQLAVHEQYS.

The genes are TRBV20-1 and TRBJ2-7, with a possible D match to TRBD2 (6 bases). The CDR3 extends over 13 amino acids. The V gene's germline CDR1 is DFQATT and CDR2 SNEGSKA (reference sequence). Trimming took 7 bases from V and 1 from J, leaving 14 bases between them. This CDR3 reads CSVPGTRSYEQYF. In nucleotides, the CDR3 is TGCAGTGTCCCGGGGACTCGATCCTACGAGCAGTACTTC.